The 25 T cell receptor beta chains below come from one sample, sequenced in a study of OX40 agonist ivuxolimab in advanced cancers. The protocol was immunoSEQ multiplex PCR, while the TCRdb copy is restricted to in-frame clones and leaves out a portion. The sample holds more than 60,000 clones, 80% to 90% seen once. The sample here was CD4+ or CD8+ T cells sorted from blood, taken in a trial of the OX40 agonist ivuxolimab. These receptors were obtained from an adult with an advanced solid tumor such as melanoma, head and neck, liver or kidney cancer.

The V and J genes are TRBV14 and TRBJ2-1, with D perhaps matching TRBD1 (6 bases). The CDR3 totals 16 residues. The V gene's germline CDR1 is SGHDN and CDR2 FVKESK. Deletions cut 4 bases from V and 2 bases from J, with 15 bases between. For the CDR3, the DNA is TGTGCCAGCAGCCTGGGCAGGGGCATACCCTACAATGAGCAGTTCTTC. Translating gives CASSLGRGIPYNEQFF. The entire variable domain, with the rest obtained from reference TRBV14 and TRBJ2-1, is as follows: EAGVTQFPSHSVIEKGQTVTLRCDPISGHDNLYWYRRVMGKEIKFLLHFVKESKQDESGMPNNRFLAERTGGTYSTLKVQPAELEDSGVYFCASSLGRGIPYNEQFFGPGTRLTVL.

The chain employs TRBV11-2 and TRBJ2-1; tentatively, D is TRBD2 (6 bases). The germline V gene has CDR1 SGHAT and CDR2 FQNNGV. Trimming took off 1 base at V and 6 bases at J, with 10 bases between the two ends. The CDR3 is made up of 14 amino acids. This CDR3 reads CASSLGRGPNEQFF. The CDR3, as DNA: TGTGCCAGCAGCTTAGGGAGGGGTCCCAATGAGCAGTTCTTC.

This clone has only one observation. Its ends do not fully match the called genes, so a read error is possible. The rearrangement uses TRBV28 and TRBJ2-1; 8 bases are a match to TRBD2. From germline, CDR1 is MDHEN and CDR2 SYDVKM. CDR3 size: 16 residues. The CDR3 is CASHTPGGAPHNQQFF. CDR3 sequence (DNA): TGTGCCAGCCACACCCCGGGGGGGGCCCCCCACAATCAGCAGTTCTTC.

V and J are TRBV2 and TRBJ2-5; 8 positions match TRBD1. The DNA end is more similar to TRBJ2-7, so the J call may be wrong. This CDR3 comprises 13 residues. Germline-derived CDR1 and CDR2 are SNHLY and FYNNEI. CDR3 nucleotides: TGTGCCAGCAGTGTGACAGGGGCCCACGAGCAGTACTTC. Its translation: CASSVTGAHEQYF.

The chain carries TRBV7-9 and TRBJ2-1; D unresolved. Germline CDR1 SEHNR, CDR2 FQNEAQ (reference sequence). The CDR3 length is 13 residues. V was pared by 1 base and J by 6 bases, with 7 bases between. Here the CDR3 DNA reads TGTGCCAGCAGCTTAGAGACAAGCAATGAGCAGTTCTTC. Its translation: CASSLETSNEQFF.

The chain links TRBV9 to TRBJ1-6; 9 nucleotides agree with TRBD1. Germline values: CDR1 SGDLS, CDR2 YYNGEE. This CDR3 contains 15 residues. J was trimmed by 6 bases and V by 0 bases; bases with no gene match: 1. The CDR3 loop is CASSVVGQGNSPLHF. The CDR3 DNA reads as TGTGCCAGCAGCGTAGTGGGACAGGGTAATTCACCCCTCCACTTT. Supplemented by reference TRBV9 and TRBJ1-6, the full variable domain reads DSGVTQTPKHLITATGQRVTLRCSPRSGDLSVYWYQQSLDQGLQFLIQYYNGEERAKGNILERFSAQQFPDLHSELNLSSLELGDSALYFCASSVVGQGNSPLHFGNGTRLTVT.

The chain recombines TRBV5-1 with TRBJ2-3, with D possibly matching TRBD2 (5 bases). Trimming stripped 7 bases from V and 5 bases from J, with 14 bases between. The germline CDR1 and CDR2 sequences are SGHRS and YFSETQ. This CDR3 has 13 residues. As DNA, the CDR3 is TGCGCCAGCGGCCGGACCCGGGGAGATACGCAGTATTTT. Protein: CASGRTRGDTQYF.

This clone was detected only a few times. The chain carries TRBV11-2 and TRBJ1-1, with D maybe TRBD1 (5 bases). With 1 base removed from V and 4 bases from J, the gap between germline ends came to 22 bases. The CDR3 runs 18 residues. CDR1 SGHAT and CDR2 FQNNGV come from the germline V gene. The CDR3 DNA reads TGTGCCAGCAGCTTAGGAGGGGCCAACACCCCCTCCTTCACTGAAGCTTTCTTT. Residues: CASSLGGANTPSFTEAFF.

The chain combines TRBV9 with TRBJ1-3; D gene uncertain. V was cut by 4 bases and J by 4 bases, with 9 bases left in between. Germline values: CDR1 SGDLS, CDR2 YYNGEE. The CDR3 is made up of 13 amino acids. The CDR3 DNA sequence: TGTGCCAGCAGCCTCGACAACGGAAACACCATATATTTT. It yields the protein CASSLDNGNTIYF. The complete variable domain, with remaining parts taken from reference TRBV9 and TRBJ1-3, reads DSGVTQTPKHLITATGQRVTLRCSPRSGDLSVYWYQQSLDQGLQFLIQYYNGEERAKGNILERFSAQQFPDLHSELNLSSLELGDSALYFCASSLDNGNTIYFGEGSWLTVV.

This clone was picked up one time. CDR3 nucleotide sequence: TGCAGCGTCGCGGTTAGCGGGATCTCACAGGAGCAGTACTTC. Protein: CSVAVSGISQEQYF. The V and J genes are TRBV29-1 and TRBJ2-7, with 8 positions matching TRBD2. Per germline, CDR1 SQVTM and CDR2 ANQGSEA. V trimming: 6 bases; J trimming: 7 bases; junction bases outside the gene matches: 14. The CDR3 extends over 14 amino acids.

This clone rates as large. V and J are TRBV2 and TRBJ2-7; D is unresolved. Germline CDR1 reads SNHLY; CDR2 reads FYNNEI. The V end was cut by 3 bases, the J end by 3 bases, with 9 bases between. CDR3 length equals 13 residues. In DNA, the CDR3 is TGTGCCAGCAGTGACGTTCAGGACTACGAGCAGTACTTC. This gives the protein CASSDVQDYEQYF.

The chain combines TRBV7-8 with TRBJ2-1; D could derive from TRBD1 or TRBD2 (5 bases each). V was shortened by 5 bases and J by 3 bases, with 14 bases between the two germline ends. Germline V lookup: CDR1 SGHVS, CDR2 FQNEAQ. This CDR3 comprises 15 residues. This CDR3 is CASSPGAVVYNEQFF. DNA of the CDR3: TGTGCCAGCAGCCCCGGGGCAGTCGTCTACAATGAGCAGTTCTTC.

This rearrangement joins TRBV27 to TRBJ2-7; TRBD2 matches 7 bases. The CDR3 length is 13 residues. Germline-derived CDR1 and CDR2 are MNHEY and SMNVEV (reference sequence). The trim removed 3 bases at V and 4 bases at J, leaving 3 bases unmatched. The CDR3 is CASSLGGSYEQYF. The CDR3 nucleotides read TGTGCCAGCAGTTTGGGCGGGAGTTACGAGCAGTACTTC.

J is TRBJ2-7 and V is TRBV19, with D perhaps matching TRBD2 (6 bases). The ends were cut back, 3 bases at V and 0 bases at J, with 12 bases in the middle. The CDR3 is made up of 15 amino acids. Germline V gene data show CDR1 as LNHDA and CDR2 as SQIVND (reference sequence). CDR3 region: CASSIQGGFSYEQYF. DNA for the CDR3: TGTGCCAGTAGTATTCAGGGAGGCTTCTCCTACGAGCAGTACTTC.

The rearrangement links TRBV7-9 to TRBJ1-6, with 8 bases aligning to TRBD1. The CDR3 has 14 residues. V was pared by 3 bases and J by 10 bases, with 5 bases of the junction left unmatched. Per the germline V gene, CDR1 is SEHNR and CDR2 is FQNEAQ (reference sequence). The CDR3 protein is CASSFQGAGSPLHF. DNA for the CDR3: TGTGCCAGCAGCTTTCAGGGGGCGGGATCACCCCTCCACTTT.

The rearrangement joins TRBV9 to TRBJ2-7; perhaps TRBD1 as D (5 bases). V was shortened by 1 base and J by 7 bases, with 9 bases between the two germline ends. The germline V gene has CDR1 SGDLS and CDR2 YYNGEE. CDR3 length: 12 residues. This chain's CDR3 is CASSVPPGEQYF. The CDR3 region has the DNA TGTGCCAGCAGCGTACCCCCAGGGGAGCAGTACTTC.

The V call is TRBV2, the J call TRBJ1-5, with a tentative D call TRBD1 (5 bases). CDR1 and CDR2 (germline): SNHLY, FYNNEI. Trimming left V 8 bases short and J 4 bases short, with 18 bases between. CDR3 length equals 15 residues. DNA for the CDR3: TGTGCCAGCTGGGACGGTACGTTAGGGAATCAGCCCCAGCATTTT. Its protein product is CASWDGTLGNQPQHF.

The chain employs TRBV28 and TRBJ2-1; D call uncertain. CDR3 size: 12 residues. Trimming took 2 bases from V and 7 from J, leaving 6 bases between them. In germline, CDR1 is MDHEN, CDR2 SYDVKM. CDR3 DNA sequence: TGTGCCAGCAGTTTACAGCGAAATGAGCAGTTCTTC. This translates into CASSLQRNEQFF.

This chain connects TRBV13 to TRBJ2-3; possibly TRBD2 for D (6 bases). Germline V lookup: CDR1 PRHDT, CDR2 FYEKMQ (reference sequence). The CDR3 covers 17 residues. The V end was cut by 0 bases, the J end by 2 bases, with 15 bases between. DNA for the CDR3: TGTGCCAGCAGCTTAGGAGGGGCGGGGAACCCCACAGATACGCAGTATTTT. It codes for CASSLGGAGNPTDTQYF.

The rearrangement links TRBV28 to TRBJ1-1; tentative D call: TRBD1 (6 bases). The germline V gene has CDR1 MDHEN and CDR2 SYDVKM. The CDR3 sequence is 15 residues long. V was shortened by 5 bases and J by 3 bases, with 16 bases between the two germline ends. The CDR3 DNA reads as TGTGCCAGCAGTCCCTCGACAGGTTACGACACTGAAGCTTTCTTT. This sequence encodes CASSPSTGYDTEAFF.

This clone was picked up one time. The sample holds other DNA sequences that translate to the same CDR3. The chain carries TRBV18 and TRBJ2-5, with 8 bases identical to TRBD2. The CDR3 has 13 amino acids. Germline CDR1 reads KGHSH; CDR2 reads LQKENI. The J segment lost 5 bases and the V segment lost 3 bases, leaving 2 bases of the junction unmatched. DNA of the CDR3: TGTGCCAGCTCACCGGGACTAGGGGAGACCCAGTACTTC. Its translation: CASSPGLGETQYF. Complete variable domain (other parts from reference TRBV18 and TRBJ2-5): NAGVMQNPRHLVRRRGQEARLRCSPMKGHSHVYWYRQLPEEGLKFMVYLQKENIIDESGMPKERFSAEFPKEGPSILRIQQVVRGDSAAYFCASSPGLGETQYFGPGTRLLVL.

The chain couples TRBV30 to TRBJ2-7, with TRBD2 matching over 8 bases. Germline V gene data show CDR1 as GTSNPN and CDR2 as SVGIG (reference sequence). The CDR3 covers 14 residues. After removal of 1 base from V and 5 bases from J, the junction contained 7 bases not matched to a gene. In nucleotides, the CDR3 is TGTGCCTGGAGTGAAGGGGGACTAGTTCACGAGCAGTACTTC. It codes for CAWSEGGLVHEQYF.

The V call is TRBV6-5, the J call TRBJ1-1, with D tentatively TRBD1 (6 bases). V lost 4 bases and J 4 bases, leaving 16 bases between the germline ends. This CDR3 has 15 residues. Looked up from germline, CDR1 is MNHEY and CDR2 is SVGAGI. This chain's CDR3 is CASSFTQGAATEAFF. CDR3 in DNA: TGTGCCAGCAGTTTTACACAGGGAGCGGCCACTGAAGCTTTCTTT.

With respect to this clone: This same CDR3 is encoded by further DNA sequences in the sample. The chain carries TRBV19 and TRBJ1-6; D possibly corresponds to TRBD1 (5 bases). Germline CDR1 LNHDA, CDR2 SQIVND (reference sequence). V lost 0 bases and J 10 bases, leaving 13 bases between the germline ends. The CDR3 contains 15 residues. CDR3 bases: TGTGCCAGTAGTATAGAGGGACGGCGAGACTCACCCCTCCACTTT. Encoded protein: CASSIEGRRDSPLHF.

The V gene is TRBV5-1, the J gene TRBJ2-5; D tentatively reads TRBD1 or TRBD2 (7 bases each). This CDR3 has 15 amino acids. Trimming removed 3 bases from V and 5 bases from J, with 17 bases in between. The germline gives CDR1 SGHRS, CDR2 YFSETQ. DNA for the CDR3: TGCGCCAGCAGCTCCAAAAGACAGGGAGGGGAGACCCAGTACTTC. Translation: CASSSKRQGGETQYF.